Each of the 15 T cell receptor beta chains below was sequenced from the same sample in a study of blood T cell repertoires in COVID-19. Data came from immunoSEQ multiplex PCR; TCRdb stores just in-frame clones and leaves some out. The sample lists 120,000 to 150,000 clones, around 84% seen once, with 4.5% to 6% in the top ten. Sequenced input: peripheral blood. These receptors all come from a human donor in a cohort sampled during active COVID-19.

V usage is TRBV19 and J usage is TRBJ1-2, with D possibly being TRBD1 (6 bases). With 3 bases removed from V and 8 bases from J, the gap between germline ends came to 13 bases. The CDR3 runs to 13 residues. CDR1 and CDR2 from the germline V gene are LNHDA and SQIVND (reference sequence). The CDR3: CASSMGRQEGYTF. The CDR3 nucleotides read TGTGCCAGTAGTATGGGACGACAGGAGGGCTACACCTTC.

The chain has TRBV5-8 and TRBJ1-4; D perhaps matches TRBD1 (6 bases). V was trimmed by 0 bases and J by 5 bases, leaving 17 bases between them. This CDR3 comprises 17 residues. Germline CDR1 is SGHTS and CDR2 is YDEGEE. This CDR3 reads CASSLGWSTQGNEKLFF. CDR3 nucleotide sequence: TGTGCCAGCAGCTTGGGTTGGTCCACTCAGGGGAATGAAAAACTGTTTTTT.

V gene TRBV5-5 combines with J gene TRBJ1-1; D may be TRBD1 (5 bases). The germline gives CDR1 SGHKS, CDR2 YYEKEE (reference sequence). V lost 0 bases and J lost 5, with 11 bases in between. The CDR3 totals 14 residues. The CDR3 loop is CASSLEAGPTEAFF. CDR3 DNA: TGTGCCAGCAGCTTGGAGGCGGGGCCAACTGAAGCTTTCTTT.

The rearrangement links TRBV30 to TRBJ2-4; D remains ambiguous. V was clipped by 5 bases and J by 1 base, with 12 bases between them. Per the germline V gene, CDR1 is GTSNPN and CDR2 is SVGIG (reference sequence). This CDR3 region has 14 residues. CDR3 amino acids: CAWSEVGAKNIQYF. The CDR3 coding sequence is TGTGCCTGGTCCGAGGTTGGGGCCAAAAACATTCAGTACTTC.

The chain has TRBV4-1 and TRBJ2-1, with 11 bases that match TRBD2. This CDR3 spans 18 amino acids. The J segment lost 8 bases and the V segment lost 4 bases, leaving 16 bases of the junction unmatched. CDR1 and CDR2 from the germline V gene are MGHRA and YSYEKL. The CDR3 coding sequence is TGCGCCAGCAGCCGTCTCATAGCGGGAGGGCCGCGTAACCATGAGCAGTTCTTC. It specifies CASSRLIAGGPRNHEQFF.

The V and J genes are TRBV2 and TRBJ1-3; TRBD1 might be the D (6 bases). Trimming removed 10 bases at V and 1 base at J, with 8 bases between. CDR1 SNHLY and CDR2 FYNNEI come from the germline V gene. This CDR3 is 12 amino acids long. The CDR3 loop is CATRGSGNTIYF. The CDR3 DNA follows: TGTGCCACGAGGGGGTCTGGAAACACCATATATTTT.

The genes are TRBV2 and TRBJ1-1; perhaps TRBD1 as D (5 bases). Per germline, CDR1 SNHLY and CDR2 FYNNEI. Trimming stripped 0 bases from V and 4 bases from J, with 6 bases between. The CDR3 sequence is 13 residues long. CDR3 sequence (DNA): TGTGCCAGCAGTGAAGCGGGGGGCACTGAAGCTTTCTTT. Its translation is CASSEAGGTEAFF.

The V call is TRBV29-1, the J call TRBJ1-1; D is possibly TRBD1 (6 bases). Deletions cut 5 bases from V and 6 bases from J, with 7 bases between. Germline V gene sequence: CDR1 SQVTM, CDR2 ANQGSEA. This CDR3 has 10 residues. The CDR3 nucleotides read TGCAGCGTTAGGGGGTCTGAAGCTTTCTTT. Its protein product is CSVRGSEAFF.

The chain couples TRBV5-6 to TRBJ1-4, with a possible D match to TRBD1 (5 bases). CDR1 is SGHDT and CDR2 is YYEEEE in the germline V gene. The V and J ends lost 2 bases and 4 bases respectively, with 9 bases between them. The CDR3 sequence is 14 residues long. In DNA form, the CDR3 reads TGTGCCAGCAGCTTAACAGGAGATAATGAAAAACTGTTTTTT. Translation gives CASSLTGDNEKLFF.

This sequence joins TRBV10-3 and TRBJ2-5; D gene uncertain. CDR3 length: 15 residues. Germline V gives CDR1 ENHRY, CDR2 SYGVKD. The ends were cut back, 0 bases at V and 0 bases at J, with 8 bases in the middle. The DNA of the CDR3 is TGTGCCATCAGTGAGTCTTCCGAGTACCAAGAGACCCAGTACTTC. Its translation: CAISESSEYQETQYF.

The CDR3 protein is CASSVGGSQETQYF. The CDR3, as DNA: TGTGCCAGCAGCGTAGGAGGCAGCCAAGAGACCCAGTACTTC. The chain is built from TRBV9 and TRBJ2-5; the D is unclear. This CDR3 spans 14 amino acids. Germline V lookup: CDR1 SGDLS, CDR2 YYNGEE. With 0 bases removed from V and 1 base from J, the gap between germline ends came to 7 bases. The variable domain in full, with the rest retrieved from reference TRBV9 and TRBJ2-5, is DSGVTQTPKHLITATGQRVTLRCSPRSGDLSVYWYQQSLDQGLQFLIQYYNGEERAKGNILERFSAQQFPDLHSELNLSSLELGDSALYFCASSVGGSQETQYFGPGTRLLVL.

This chain uses TRBV7-3 with TRBJ2-5; TRBD2 agrees at 8 bases. V shed 0 bases, J shed 4 bases, and the junction held 7 bases outside the gene matches. The germline CDR1 and CDR2 sequences are SGHTA and FQGTGA. The CDR3 length is 16 residues. The CDR3 is CASSLTSGGSGETQYF. CDR3 sequence (DNA): TGTGCCAGCAGCTTAACGTCGGGAGGGAGCGGAGAGACCCAGTACTTC.

The chain couples TRBV27 to TRBJ1-4; 7 bases align to TRBD1. Trimming removed 4 bases from V and 2 bases from J; junction bases left unmatched: 10. The CDR3 consists of 17 residues. Germline-derived CDR1 and CDR2 are MNHEY and SMNVEV (reference sequence). CDR3 DNA sequence: TGTGCCAGCAGTTCGCTGACAGGGATTTTTACTAATGAAAAACTGTTTTTT. Protein: CASSSLTGIFTNEKLFF.

The sample holds a few counts of this clone. The rearrangement links TRBV21-1 to TRBJ2-7; the table gives TRBD1 as D, unverified against the DNA. TRBV21-1 is a known pseudogene. There are 15 residues in the CDR3. This chain's CDR3 is CASSKGQGAAYEQYF. CDR3 DNA sequence: TGTGCCAGCAGCAAGGGACAGGGGGCAGCCTACGAGCAGTACTTC.

The chain is built from TRBV7-8 and TRBJ1-1; 9 nucleotides agree with TRBD1. The junction had 5 bases not matched to a gene; V was cut back by 3 bases and J by 3 bases. The CDR3 has 15 amino acids. Germline CDR1 is SGHVS and CDR2 is FQNEAQ. CDR3 region: CASSLTGGRDTEAFF. The CDR3 DNA follows: TGTGCCAGCAGCTTGACAGGGGGGAGGGACACTGAAGCTTTCTTT. Based on the CDR3 plus reference TRBV7-8 and TRBJ1-1, the full variable domain is GAGVSQSPRYKVAKRGQDVALRCDPISGHVSLFWYQQALGQGPEFLTYFQNEAQLDKSGLPSDRFFAERPEGSVSTLKIQRTQQEDSAVYLCASSLTGGRDTEAFFGQGTRLTVV.